The clone carrying this T cell receptor (beta chain) was detected only a few times. Its specificity is not known. The authors incorporated unique molecular identifiers into the TCR beta cDNA libraries. TCRdb passed the PCR reads through MiXCR, listing each CDR3 protein once. The sample records 450,000 to 650,000 distinct CDR3 sequences, roughly two fifths being singletons. The sample belongs to a study of post-analysis software for immune sequencing data. On the study more broadly: The study covered relapsing-remitting, secondary progressive and progressive-relapsing courses of multiple sclerosis. Study conclusions and caveats: Patients had higher frequencies than controls of a handful of TRBV segments, including TRBV5-6, TRBV5-1 and TRBV20-1.

CDR1 SQVTM and CDR2 ANQGSEA come from the germline V gene. The CDR3 is made up of 14 amino acids. V shed 5 bases and J 7 bases; nucleotides not matched to a gene: 7. The rearrangement uses TRBV29-1 and TRBJ2-1; 11 bases fit TRBD2. The sequencing sample was made of blood. The receptor comes from a girl aged 5-17 years with multiple sclerosis. The CDR3 DNA reads TGCAGCGTTCTTCTAGCGGGGGGTTTGAATGAGCAGTTCTTC. Translating it yields CSVLLAGGLNEQFF.